These T cell receptor beta chains were read from a single sample in a study of T cell clones after liver transplantation. The table came from immunoSEQ multiplex PCR; TCRdb's copy has only in-frame clones and leaves some out. Of approximately 100,000 clones in the sample, about 81% were seen once. This material consisted of CD4+ T cells from blood, taken before liver transplant. The origin of the receptors is a human donor who received a liver transplant. Both conserved end residues are part of each CDR3. D genes are given only for firm matches. Clone size is stated in some rows and not others, as once, few, many or a class when expanded.

size	length	D	V	J	DNA	CDR3
NA	14	NA	TRBV9	TRBJ2-5	TGTGCCAGCAGCGTAGCTCCCTACCAAGAGACCCAGTACTTC	CASSVAPYQETQYF
NA	14	TRBD2	TRBV6-4	TRBJ2-3	TGTGCCAGTTCAGCGGGGGCAGGGACCGGTACGCAGTATTTT	CASSAGAGTGTQYF
few	14	TRBD2	TRBV6-5	TRBJ2-5	TGTGCCAGCAGATCCGGGACTAGTAAAGAGACCCAGTACTTC	CASRSGTSKETQYF
once	14	TRBD2	TRBV19	TRBJ2-7	TGTGCCAGTAGTATGGGAGCGGGGGGCTACGAGCAGTACTTC	CASSMGAGGYEQYF
NA	16	NA	TRBV5-1	TRBJ1-1	TGCGCCAGCAGCTTTAATCCTGAACAGGTGAACACTGAAGCTTTCTTT	CASSFNPEQVNTEAFF
NA	14	NA	TRBV6-6	TRBJ1-5	TGTGCCAGCAGCTCCACCTCGGGGAATCAGCCCCAGCATTTT	CASSSTSGNQPQHF
NA	16	TRBD1	TRBV6-1	TRBJ1-2	TGTGCCAGCAGTGAACCCCCCCAGAGGACAGGGGGAGGCTACACCTTC	CASSEPPQRTGGGYTF
NA	15	NA	TRBV19	TRBJ2-5	TGTGCCAGTAGTATCTCCCAGGGGATGAAAGAGACCCAGTACTTC	CASSISQGMKETQYF
NA	14	NA	TRBV29-1	TRBJ2-1	TGCAGCGTTAAGGGCCGAGAGACAGGCAATGAGCAGTTCTTC	CSVKGRETGNEQFF
NA	15	TRBD2	TRBV5-1	TRBJ2-3	TGCGCCAGCAGTCGTAGCGGGGCCACCACAGATACGCAGTATTTT	CASSRSGATTDTQYF
NA	14	TRBD1	TRBV2	TRBJ2-1	TGTGCCAGCGGGGAGACAGGGGTTTGGGATGAGCAGTTCTTC	CASGETGVWDEQFF
NA	15	NA	TRBV15	TRBJ1-2	TGTGCCACCAGCAGAGAGCCGGGGGCAGGAGATGGCTACACCTTC	CATSREPGAGDGYTF
NA	12	NA	TRBV5-6	TRBJ2-1	TGTGCCAGCAGCTCCCCTTACAATGAGCAGTTCTTC	CASSSPYNEQFF
NA	15	NA	TRBV18	TRBJ1-3	TGTGCCAGCTCACCAGACCCGAGCTCTGGAAACACCATATATTTT	CASSPDPSSGNTIYF
once	15	TRBD1	TRBV7-9	TRBJ2-2	TGTGCCAGCAGGCTGGGACAGGGGGCTTACGGGGAGCTGTTTTTT	CASRLGQGAYGELFF
NA	16	NA	TRBV4-2	TRBJ2-2	TGTGCCAGCAGCCAAAGTTGGCAGGGAAACACCGGGGAGCTGTTTTTT	CASSQSWQGNTGELFF
NA	12	NA	TRBV29-1	TRBJ2-5	TGCAGCGTTGATCTTAACCAAGAGACCCAGTACTTC	CSVDLNQETQYF
NA	16	TRBD2	TRBV7-3	TRBJ2-2	TGTGCCAGCAGCCTGGCCGGGACTACTAACACCGGGGAGCTGTTTTTT	CASSLAGTTNTGELFF
NA	16	NA	TRBV15	TRBJ2-4	TGTGCCACCATCTCCGGAGGGGTCTTGCGGAGAAACATTCAGTACTTC	CATISGGVLRRNIQYF
NA	14	NA	TRBV5-1	TRBJ2-5	TGCGCCAGCAGCCGAAGAGGGAGAGAGGAGACCCAGTACTTC	CASSRRGREETQYF
NA	15	NA	TRBV19	TRBJ2-7	TGTGCCAGTAGTGGTCTCAAGGGGGGGAGGAACGAGCAGTACTTC	CASSGLKGGRNEQYF
NA	15	NA	TRBV18	TRBJ1-2	TGTGCCAGCTCAGCCCCCGGGACGAGGAATGATGGCTACACCTTC	CASSAPGTRNDGYTF
NA	15	NA	TRBV6-1	TRBJ2-7	TGTGCCAGCAGTGGGCAGTCAGGGGCTCGATACGAGCAGTACTTC	CASSGQSGARYEQYF
NA	13	NA	TRBV6-4	TRBJ1-3	TGTGCCAGCAGTGACGGCCCTGGAAACACCATATATTTT	CASSDGPGNTIYF
NA	16	TRBD2	TRBV4-3	TRBJ2-1	TGCGCCAGCAGCCAAGTCATGGCGGGGGGGCCTGGAGAGCAGTTCTTC	CASSQVMAGGPGEQFF
NA	14	NA	TRBV30	TRBJ2-6	TGTGCCTGCCCCCTTGGGTCTGGGGCCAACGTCCTGACTTTC	CACPLGSGANVLTF
NA	14	NA	TRBV6-6	TRBJ2-7	TGTGCCAGCAGCTCTCAGGGGGGATACTACGAGCAGTACTTC	CASSSQGGYYEQYF
NA	14	NA	TRBV7-9	TRBJ2-3	TGTGCCAGCAGCTTAGCGAGGGGCACAGATACGCAGTATTTT	CASSLARGTDTQYF
NA	15	NA	TRBV27	TRBJ1-6	TGTGCCAGCAGTTCCGACCGCTCCTATAATTCACCCCTCCACTTT	CASSSDRSYNSPLHF